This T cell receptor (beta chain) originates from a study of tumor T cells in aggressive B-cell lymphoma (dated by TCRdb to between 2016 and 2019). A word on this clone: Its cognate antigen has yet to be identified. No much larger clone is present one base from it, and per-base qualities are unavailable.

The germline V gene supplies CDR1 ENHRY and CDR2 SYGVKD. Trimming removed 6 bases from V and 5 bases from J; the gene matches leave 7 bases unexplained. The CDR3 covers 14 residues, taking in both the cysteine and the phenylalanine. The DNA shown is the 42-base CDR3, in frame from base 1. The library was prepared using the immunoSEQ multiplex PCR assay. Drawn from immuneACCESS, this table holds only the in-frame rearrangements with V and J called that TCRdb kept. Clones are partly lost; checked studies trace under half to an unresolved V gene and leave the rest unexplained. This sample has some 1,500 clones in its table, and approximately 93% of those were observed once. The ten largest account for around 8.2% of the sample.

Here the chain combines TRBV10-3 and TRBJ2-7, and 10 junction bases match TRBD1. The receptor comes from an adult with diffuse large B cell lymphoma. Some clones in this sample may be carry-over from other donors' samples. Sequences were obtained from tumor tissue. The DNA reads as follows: TGTGCCATCAGATCGGGACAGGGGTCCCACGAGCAGTACTTC. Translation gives CAIRSGQGSHEQYF.